This T cell receptor (beta chain) is drawn from a study of T cell changes during pregnancy in multiple sclerosis. Assay: immunoSEQ multiplex PCR; the TCRdb copy retains only in-frame clones and omits some. The sample records 65,000 to 85,000 clones, 94% being singletons. Germline V CDR1 and CDR2: MDHEN, SYDVKM. V was cut by 6 bases and J by 0 bases, with 15 bases left in between. The CDR3 consists of 16 residues. The clonotype was recovered from a female donor with multiple sclerosis, enrolled in a pregnancy study. Here the sequenced sample was CD4+ T cells from peripheral blood mononuclear cells, taken after pregnancy. J is TRBJ1-5 and V is TRBV28; D gene unclear. CDR3 nucleotides: TGTGCCAGCAGAGACGGATCCGGGTTTAGCAATCAGCCCCAGCATTTT. Protein sequence: CASRDGSGFSNQPQHF.